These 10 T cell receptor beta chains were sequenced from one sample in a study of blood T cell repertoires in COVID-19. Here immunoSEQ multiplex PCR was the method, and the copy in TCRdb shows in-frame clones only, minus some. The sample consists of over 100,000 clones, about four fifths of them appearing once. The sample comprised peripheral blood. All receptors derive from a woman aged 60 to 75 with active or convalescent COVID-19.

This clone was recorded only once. The CDR3 sequence: CASSSPVNEKLFF. In nucleotides, the CDR3 is TGTGCCAGCAGCTCTCCGGTTAATGAAAAACTGTTTTTT. The genes are TRBV9 and TRBJ1-4, with unresolved D. Germline CDR1 SGDLS, CDR2 YYNGEE. This CDR3 is built from 13 residues. The V end lost 4 bases, the J end lost 4 bases, and 8 bases lay between the germline ends.

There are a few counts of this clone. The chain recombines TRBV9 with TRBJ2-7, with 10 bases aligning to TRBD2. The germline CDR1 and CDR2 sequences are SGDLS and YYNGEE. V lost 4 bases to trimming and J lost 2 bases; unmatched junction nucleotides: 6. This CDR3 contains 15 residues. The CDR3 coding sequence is TGTGCCAGCAGCCCAGGACTAGCGGAGACCTACGAGCAGTACGTC. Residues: CASSPGLAETYEQYV.

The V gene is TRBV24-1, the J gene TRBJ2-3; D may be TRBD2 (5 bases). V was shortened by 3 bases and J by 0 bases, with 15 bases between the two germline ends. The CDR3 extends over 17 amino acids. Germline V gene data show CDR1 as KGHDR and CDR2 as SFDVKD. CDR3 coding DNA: TGTGCCACCAGTGATCCCGTAGCGTCGACTAGCACAGATACGCAGTATTTT. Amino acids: CATSDPVASTSTDTQYF.

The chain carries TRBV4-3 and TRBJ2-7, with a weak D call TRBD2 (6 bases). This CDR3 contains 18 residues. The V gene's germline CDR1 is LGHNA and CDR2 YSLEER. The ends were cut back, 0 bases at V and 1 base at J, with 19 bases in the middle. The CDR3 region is CASSQDGGSEGASYEQYF. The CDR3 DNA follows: TGCGCCAGCAGCCAAGATGGAGGGTCCGAGGGAGCTTCCTACGAGCAGTACTTC.

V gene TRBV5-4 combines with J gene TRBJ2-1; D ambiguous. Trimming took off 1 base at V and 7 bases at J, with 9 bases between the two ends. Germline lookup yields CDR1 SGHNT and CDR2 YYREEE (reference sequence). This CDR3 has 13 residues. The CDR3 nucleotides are TGTGCCAGCAGCTTGTTGATGAGTAATGAGCAGTTCTTC. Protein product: CASSLLMSNEQFF.

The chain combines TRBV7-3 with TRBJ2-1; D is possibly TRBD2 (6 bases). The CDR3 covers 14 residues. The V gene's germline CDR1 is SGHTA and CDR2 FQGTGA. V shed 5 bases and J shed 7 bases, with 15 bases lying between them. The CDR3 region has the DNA TGTGCCAGCAGCCTCTCCCCTAGCGAGAATGAGCAGTTCTTC. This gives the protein CASSLSPSENEQFF.

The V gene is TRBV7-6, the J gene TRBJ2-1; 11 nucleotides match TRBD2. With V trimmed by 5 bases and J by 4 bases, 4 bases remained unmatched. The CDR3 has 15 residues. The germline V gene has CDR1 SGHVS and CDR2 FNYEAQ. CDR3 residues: CASSPTSGSYNEQFF. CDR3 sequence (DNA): TGTGCCAGCAGCCCTACTAGCGGGAGTTACAATGAGCAGTTCTTC.

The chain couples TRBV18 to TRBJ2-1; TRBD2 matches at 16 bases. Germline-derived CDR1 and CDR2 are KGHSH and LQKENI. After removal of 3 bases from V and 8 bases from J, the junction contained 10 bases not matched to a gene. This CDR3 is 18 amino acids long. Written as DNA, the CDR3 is TGTGCCAGCTCACCCTTTCCGGGACTAGCGGGAGGGATGGATGAGCAGTTCTTC. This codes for CASSPFPGLAGGMDEQFF. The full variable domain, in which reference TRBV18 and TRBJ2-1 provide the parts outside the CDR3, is NAGVMQNPRHLVRRRGQEARLRCSPMKGHSHVYWYRQLPEEGLKFMVYLQKENIIDESGMPKERFSAEFPKEGPSILRIQQVVRGDSAAYFCASSPFPGLAGGMDEQFFGPGTRLTVL.

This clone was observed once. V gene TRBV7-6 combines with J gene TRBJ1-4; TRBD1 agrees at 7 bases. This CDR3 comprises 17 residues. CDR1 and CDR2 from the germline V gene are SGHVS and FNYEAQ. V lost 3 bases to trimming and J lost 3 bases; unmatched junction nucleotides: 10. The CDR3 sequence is CASSLVYPGQPNEKLFF. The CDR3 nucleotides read TGTGCCAGCAGCTTGGTTTACCCGGGACAGCCTAATGAAAAACTGTTTTTT.

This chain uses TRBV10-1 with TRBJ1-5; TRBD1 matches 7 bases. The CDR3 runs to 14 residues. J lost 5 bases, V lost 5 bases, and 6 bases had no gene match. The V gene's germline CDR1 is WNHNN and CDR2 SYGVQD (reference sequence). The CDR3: CASSKRQGDQPQHF. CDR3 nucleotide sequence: TGCGCCAGCAGTAAGAGACAGGGAGATCAGCCCCAGCATTTT.